Below are 28 T cell receptor beta chains sequenced from a single sample in a study of blood T cell repertoires in COVID-19. Assay used: immunoSEQ multiplex PCR; TCRdb lists only in-frame clones, some missing. Altogether approximately 110,000 clones are present, about four fifths being singletons, with the ten largest covering approximately 38%. Sequencing input: peripheral blood. The receptors were sampled from a man older than 75 with acute or convalescent COVID-19.

V is TRBV19 and J is TRBJ2-1; TRBD2 aligns across 12 bases. V dropped 7 bases and J dropped 4; count of bases not matched to a gene: 5. The CDR3 spans 15 residues. Per the germline V gene, CDR1 is LNHDA and CDR2 is SQIVND (reference sequence). The CDR3 loop is CASKTSGRMYNEQFF. CDR3 coding DNA: TGTGCCAGTAAAACTAGCGGGAGGATGTACAATGAGCAGTTCTTC.

The J gene is TRBJ1-1, the V gene TRBV18; D may be TRBD1 (5 bases). In germline, CDR1 is KGHSH, CDR2 LQKENI. The V end was cut by 3 bases, the J end by 5 bases, with 10 bases between. The CDR3 contains 13 residues. In DNA form, the CDR3 reads TGTGCCAGCTCACCGGTCAAGGGGACTGAAGCTTTCTTT. It yields the protein CASSPVKGTEAFF.

The chain couples TRBV19 to TRBJ2-1; TRBD2 aligns across 14 bases. This CDR3 comprises 16 residues. V lost 6 bases to trimming and J lost 6 bases; unmatched junction nucleotides: 7. From germline, CDR1 is LNHDA and CDR2 SQIVND (reference sequence). The CDR3 coding sequence is TGTGCCAGTAGGCCGACTAGCGGGAGGGTTCGCAATGAGCAGTTCTTC. It translates to CASRPTSGRVRNEQFF.

J is TRBJ1-4 and V is TRBV28; no clear D. Between the trimmed V and J ends, which lost 6 bases and 8 bases, there was a span of 10 bases. This CDR3 has 12 residues. Germline V lookup: CDR1 MDHEN, CDR2 SYDVKM. DNA of the CDR3: TGTGCCAGCAGCCGCCTTCGGGAAAAACTGTTTTTT. It translates to CASSRLREKLFF.

This clone showed up just once. The V gene is TRBV13, the J gene TRBJ1-5; possible D gene TRBD1, 5 bases. V shed 5 bases and J shed 0 bases, with 17 bases lying between them. In germline, CDR1 is PRHDT, CDR2 FYEKMQ (reference sequence). The CDR3 spans 17 residues. CDR3 DNA: TGTGCCAGCAGCCGAACTACAGGTACCTATAGCAATCAGCCCCAGCATTTT. Amino acid sequence: CASSRTTGTYSNQPQHF.

This clone was picked up one time. This chain connects TRBV28 to TRBJ2-7; D is perhaps TRBD1 (6 bases). The V gene lost 6 bases and the J gene lost 7 bases, with 13 bases spanning the gap. Germline values: CDR1 MDHEN, CDR2 SYDVKM. The CDR3 totals 12 residues. CDR3 nucleotides: TGTGCCAGCAGGTTGACAGGCGGAGAGCAGTACTTC. Encoded protein: CASRLTGGEQYF.

This clone showed up just once. V is TRBV13 and J is TRBJ2-7, with 9 bases aligning to TRBD1. The trim removed 7 bases at V and 1 base at J, leaving 5 bases unmatched. CDR3 length: 14 residues. Germline lookup yields CDR1 PRHDT and CDR2 FYEKMQ (reference sequence). This chain's CDR3 is CASTLGQGSYEQYF. In DNA form, the CDR3 reads TGTGCCAGCACCTTGGGACAGGGATCCTACGAGCAGTACTTC. The full variable domain, in which reference TRBV13 and TRBJ2-7 provide the parts outside the CDR3, is AAGVIQSPRHLIKEKRETATLKCYPIPRHDTVYWYQQGPGQDPQFLISFYEKMQSDKGSIPDRFSAQQFSDYHSELNMSSLELGDSALYFCASTLGQGSYEQYFGPGTRLTVT.

Only a few counts were recorded for this clone. V is TRBV6-6 and J is TRBJ2-2, with D perhaps TRBD1 (6 bases). The germline V gene has CDR1 MNHNY and CDR2 SVGAGI (reference sequence). The CDR3 consists of 15 residues. V dropped 5 bases and J dropped 5 bases, with 15 bases sitting between them. CDR3 loop: CASSRTGRGTGELFF. The CDR3 nucleotides are TGTGCCAGCAGTAGAACAGGGAGAGGGACCGGGGAGCTGTTTTTT.

V is TRBV6-5 and J is TRBJ1-5; D unclear. The germline gives CDR1 MNHEY, CDR2 SVGAGI. Trimming took 0 bases from V and 5 from J, leaving 5 bases between them. The CDR3 has 13 amino acids. CDR3 DNA: TGTGCCAGCAGTTACTCCAGGTATCAGCCCCAGCATTTT. This codes for CASSYSRYQPQHF.

The rearrangement joins TRBV18 to TRBJ2-7; the D gene is possibly TRBD1 (6 bases). Germline V lookup: CDR1 KGHSH, CDR2 LQKENI. Trimming left V 5 bases short and J 0 bases short, with 11 bases between. CDR3 length: 14 residues. The CDR3 DNA follows: TGTGCCAGCTCATCGACAGGTTTCTCCTACGAGCAGTACTTC. Encoded protein: CASSSTGFSYEQYF.

The V and J genes are TRBV7-9 and TRBJ2-7, with D tentatively TRBD1 (7 bases). Germline V gene lookup returns CDR1 SEHNR and CDR2 FQNEAQ (reference sequence). V was shortened by 5 bases and J by 0 bases, with 14 bases between the two germline ends. The CDR3 is 15 amino acids. CDR3 DNA sequence: TGTGCCAGCAGCCAGGCAGGGGGGAGCTCCTACGAGCAGTACTTC. It specifies CASSQAGGSSYEQYF.

V is TRBV2 and J is TRBJ1-3; maybe TRBD1 (5 bases). Germline V gene data show CDR1 as SNHLY and CDR2 as FYNNEI. V shed 7 bases and J shed 0 bases, with 13 bases lying between them. The CDR3 sequence is 15 residues long. The CDR3 spells CASTGRAISGNTIYF. Written as DNA, the CDR3 is TGTGCCAGCACGGGCAGGGCGATCTCTGGAAACACCATATATTTT.

This clone was seen only a few times. V gene TRBV7-9 combines with J gene TRBJ1-1; TRBD1 matches at 12 bases. The germline CDR1 and CDR2 sequences are SEHNR and FQNEAQ (reference sequence). This CDR3 is 13 amino acids long. Trimming removed 5 bases from V and 9 bases from J; junction bases left unmatched: 4. The chain's CDR3 is CASSLGQGAQAFF. DNA of the CDR3: TGTGCCAGCAGCCTGGGACAGGGGGCACAAGCTTTCTTT.

The rearrangement links TRBV4-2 to TRBJ2-7, with TRBD2 identical over 11 bases. The J segment lost 11 bases and the V segment lost 3 bases, leaving 15 bases of the junction unmatched. The CDR3 runs to 16 residues. Germline CDR1 and CDR2: LGHNA and YNFKEQ. CDR3 amino acids: CASSQIAGGPSRREYF. In DNA, the CDR3 is TGTGCCAGCAGCCAGATAGCGGGAGGGCCCTCTAGAAGAGAGTACTTC.

The chain uses TRBV28 and TRBJ2-7; TRBD2 aligns across 11 bases. V was pared by 5 bases and J by 3 bases, with 6 bases of the junction left unmatched. The CDR3 runs to 15 residues. Germline V gene data show CDR1 as MDHEN and CDR2 as SYDVKM. The DNA of the CDR3 is TGTGCCAGCAGTATCACTAGCGGGGGATACTACGAGCAGTACTTC. This encodes CASSITSGGYYEQYF.

This clone has more than one count but fewer than ten. The V gene is TRBV2, the J gene TRBJ1-2; D remains ambiguous. The ends were cut back, 1 base at V and 5 bases at J, with 20 bases in the middle. This CDR3 region has 17 residues. Germline loops: CDR1 SNHLY, CDR2 FYNNEI. In DNA, the CDR3 is TGTGCCAGCAGTGAAGAACTCCGAGGGCCGAAGAAATATGGCTACACCTTC. Its protein is CASSEELRGPKKYGYTF.

The genes are TRBV28 and TRBJ2-1; tentatively, D is TRBD2 (5 bases). Germline V gene lookup returns CDR1 MDHEN and CDR2 SYDVKM. The V and J ends lost 6 bases and 4 bases respectively, with 10 bases between them. This CDR3 spans 13 amino acids. The CDR3 is CASSLSGYNEQFF. For the CDR3, the DNA is TGTGCCAGCAGCCTATCGGGGTACAATGAGCAGTTCTTC.

The chain links TRBV19 to TRBJ2-5; TRBD1 aligns across 10 bases. Germline trimming cut 5 bases from V and 0 bases from J; bases unmatched to any gene: 3. Germline values: CDR1 LNHDA, CDR2 SQIVND (reference sequence). The CDR3 contains 15 residues. The CDR3 DNA reads TGTGCCAGTAGTTTGGGACAGGGGTACCAAGAGACCCAGTACTTC. This translates into CASSLGQGYQETQYF.

V and J are TRBV19 and TRBJ2-6, with D unresolved. Germline V CDR1 and CDR2: LNHDA, SQIVND (reference sequence). The ends were cut back, 6 bases at V and 0 bases at J, with 9 bases in the middle. CDR3 length: 15 residues. CDR3 amino acids: CASRVGASGANVLTF. Here the CDR3 DNA reads TGTGCCAGTAGGGTCGGAGCCTCTGGGGCCAACGTCCTGACTTTC.

As DNA, the CDR3 is TGTGCCAGCTCACCACGTCGACCAGGACTAGCGGGTTACGAGCAGTACTTC. It translates to CASSPRRPGLAGYEQYF. The rearrangement uses TRBV18 and TRBJ2-7; 11 bases are shared with TRBD2. This CDR3 has 17 residues. Looked up from germline, CDR1 is KGHSH and CDR2 is LQKENI. Unmatched junction bases numbered 9, after V lost 1 base and J lost 4 bases.

The chain has TRBV15 and TRBJ1-1; D unclear. Germline V CDR1 and CDR2: LNHNV, YYDKDF (reference sequence). The V and J ends lost 8 bases and 0 bases respectively, with 4 bases between them. The CDR3 loop spans 11 amino acids. The CDR3 DNA is TGTGCCACCTCTATGAACACTGAAGCTTTCTTT. This translates into CATSMNTEAFF.

The genes are TRBV28 and TRBJ1-2; 7 bases line up with TRBD1. The germline V gene encodes CDR1 MDHEN and CDR2 SYDVKM. The junction had 11 bases not matched to a gene; V was cut back by 6 bases and J by 1 base. The length of the CDR3 is 16 residues. The CDR3 nucleotides are TGTGCCAGCAGATACCCCCCGGGACAGATTAACTATGGCTACACCTTC. Its translation: CASRYPPGQINYGYTF.

The chain is built from TRBV5-1 and TRBJ1-2; 7 positions agree with TRBD1. With V trimmed by 4 bases and J by 2 bases, 8 bases remained unmatched. The CDR3 contains 15 residues. Germline CDR1 and CDR2: SGHRS and YFSETQ. The CDR3 sequence is CASSQSGQANYGYTF. In DNA form, the CDR3 reads TGCGCCAGCAGCCAGTCCGGACAGGCGAACTATGGCTACACCTTC.

The genes are TRBV2 and TRBJ2-5; 9 bases line up with TRBD1. CDR3 length: 14 amino acids. CDR1 and CDR2 from the germline V gene are SNHLY and FYNNEI. With 4 bases clipped from V and 7 bases from J, the junction kept 7 bases outside the gene matches. CDR3 amino acids: CASSGRDREGTQYF. For the CDR3, the DNA is TGTGCCAGCAGTGGCCGGGACAGGGAAGGGACCCAGTACTTC.

The CDR3 reads CASSQVTRQETQYF. Here the CDR3 DNA reads TGTGCCAGCAGCCAAGTGACTAGGCAAGAGACCCAGTACTTC. This chain uses TRBV3-1 (or the pseudogene TRBV3-2) with TRBJ2-5; tentative D call: TRBD2 (6 bases). From germline, CDR1 is LGHDT and CDR2 YNNKEL (reference sequence). The CDR3 is 14 amino acids. V lost 1 base, J lost 2 bases, and 8 bases lay in between.

This clone was picked up one time. The chain couples TRBV5-1 to TRBJ2-1; D possibly corresponds to TRBD1 (7 bases). There are 19 residues in the CDR3. With 4 bases removed from V and 1 base from J, the gap between germline ends came to 24 bases. Germline loops: CDR1 SGHRS, CDR2 YFSETQ. The CDR3 region has the DNA TGCGCCAGCAGCATAGGACAGGCTGGCGGGAAGAGGTCCTACAATGAGCAGTTCTTC. It specifies CASSIGQAGGKRSYNEQFF.

This chain links TRBV9 with TRBJ1-6, with D perhaps matching TRBD1 (6 bases). V was clipped by 0 bases and J by 7 bases, with 11 bases between them. CDR1 SGDLS and CDR2 YYNGEE come from the germline V gene. The CDR3 is 15 residues long. As DNA, the CDR3 is TGTGCCAGCAGCGTAGCAGGACAGACGAATTCACCCCTCCACTTT. The encoded protein is CASSVAGQTNSPLHF.

V and J are TRBV5-1 and TRBJ2-3, with TRBD2 identical over 7 bases. Germline V gives CDR1 SGHRS, CDR2 YFSETQ. CDR3 length: 14 amino acids. Trimming took 4 bases from V and 0 from J; bases not matched to a gene: 2. As DNA, the CDR3 is TGCGCCAGCAGCCCGGGGGGTAGCACAGATACGCAGTATTTT. It specifies CASSPGGSTDTQYF. The variable domain in full, completed from reference TRBV5-1 and TRBJ2-3, reads KAGVTQTPRYLIKTRGQQVTLSCSPISGHRSVSWYQQTPGQGLQFLFEYFSETQRNKGNFPGRFSGRQFSNSRSEMNVSTLELGDSALYLCASSPGGSTDTQYFGPGTRLTVL.